This TCR beta chain came from a study of T-cell memory formation after mild COVID-19. MiXCR was run by TCRdb on the 5' RACE reads, yielding one entry per CDR3 protein. The sample holds roughly 150,000 distinct CDR3 sequences, about 14% seen once. Germline lookup yields CDR1 SGHTA and CDR2 FQGNSA. V was cut by 5 bases and J by 4 bases, with 14 bases left in between. The CDR3 is made up of 14 amino acids. This clonotype was detected only a few times. The V call is TRBV7-2, the J call TRBJ1-2, with a weak D call TRBD1 (5 bases). The TCR sequence derives from an adult woman who had mild COVID-19 (a few samples of this study predate the infection). Cell type and time point are not known. The material sequenced was PBMCs or a T cell subset sorted from them (not recorded which). CDR3 nucleotide sequence: TGTGCCAGCAGCCGCCGGGGGGTGAGCTATGGCTACACCTTC. It specifies CASSRRGVSYGYTF.